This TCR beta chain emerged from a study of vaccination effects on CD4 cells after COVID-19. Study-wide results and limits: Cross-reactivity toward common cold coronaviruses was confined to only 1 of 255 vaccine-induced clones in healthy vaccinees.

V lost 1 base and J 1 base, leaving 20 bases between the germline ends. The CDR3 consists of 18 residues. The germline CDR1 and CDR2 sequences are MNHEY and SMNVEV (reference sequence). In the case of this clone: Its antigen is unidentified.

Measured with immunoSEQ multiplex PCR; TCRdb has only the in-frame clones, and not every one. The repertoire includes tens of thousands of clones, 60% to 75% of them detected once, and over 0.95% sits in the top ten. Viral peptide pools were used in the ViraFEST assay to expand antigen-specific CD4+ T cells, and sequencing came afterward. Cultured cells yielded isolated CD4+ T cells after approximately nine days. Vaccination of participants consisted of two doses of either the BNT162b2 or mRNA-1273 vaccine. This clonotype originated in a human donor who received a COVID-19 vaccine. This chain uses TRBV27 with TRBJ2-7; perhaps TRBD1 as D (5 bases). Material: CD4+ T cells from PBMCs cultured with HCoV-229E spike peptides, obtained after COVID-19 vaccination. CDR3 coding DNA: TGTGCCAGCAGTTTATTGTCCCCAGCGCACCACAGGTCCTACGAGCAGTACGTC. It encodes CASSLLSPAHHRSYEQYV.